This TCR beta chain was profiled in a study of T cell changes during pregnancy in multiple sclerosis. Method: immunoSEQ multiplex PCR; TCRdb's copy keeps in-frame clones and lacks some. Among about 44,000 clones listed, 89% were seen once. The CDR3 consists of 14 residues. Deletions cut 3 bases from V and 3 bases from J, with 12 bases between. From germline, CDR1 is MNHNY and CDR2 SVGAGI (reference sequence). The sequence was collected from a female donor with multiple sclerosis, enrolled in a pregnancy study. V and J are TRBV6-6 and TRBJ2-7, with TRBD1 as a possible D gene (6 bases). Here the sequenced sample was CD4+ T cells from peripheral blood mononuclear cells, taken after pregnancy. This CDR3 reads CASSYQNRDYEQYF. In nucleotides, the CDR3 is TGTGCCAGCAGTTATCAAAACAGGGACTACGAGCAGTACTTC.